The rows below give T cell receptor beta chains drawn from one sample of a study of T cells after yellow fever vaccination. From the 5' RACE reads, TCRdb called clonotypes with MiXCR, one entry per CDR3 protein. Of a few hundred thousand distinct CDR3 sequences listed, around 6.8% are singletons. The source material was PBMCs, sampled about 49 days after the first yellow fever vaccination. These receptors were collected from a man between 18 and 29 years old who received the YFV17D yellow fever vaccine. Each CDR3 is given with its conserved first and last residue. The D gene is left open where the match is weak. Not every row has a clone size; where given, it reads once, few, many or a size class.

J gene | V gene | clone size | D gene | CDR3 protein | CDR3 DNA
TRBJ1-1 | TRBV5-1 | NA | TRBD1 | CASSLGTGTTDAFF | TGCGCCAGCAGCTTGGGGACAGGGACCACTGACGCTTTCTTT
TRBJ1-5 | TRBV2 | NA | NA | CASSEIAAGPQHF | TGTGCCAGCAGTGAGATCGCCGCAGGGCCCCAGCATTTT
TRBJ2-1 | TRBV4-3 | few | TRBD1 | CASSQEGVTGDSEQFF | TGCGCCAGCAGCCAAGAGGGGGTGACAGGGGACAGTGAGCAGTTCTTC
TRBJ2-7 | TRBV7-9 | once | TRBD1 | CASSSRTGYEQYF | TGTGCCAGCAGTTCCCGGACAGGCTACGAGCAGTACTTC
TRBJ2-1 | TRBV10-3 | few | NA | CAIKDRIAYNEQFF | TGTGCCATCAAGGACCGGATCGCCTACAATGAGCAGTTCTTC
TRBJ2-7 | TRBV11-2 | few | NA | CASSLGGLSSSEQYF | TGTGCCAGCAGCTTGGGGGGGCTTAGTTCTAGCGAGCAGTACTTC
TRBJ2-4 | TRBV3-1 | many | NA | CASSQVSGTAKNIQYF | TGTGCCAGCAGCCAAGTATCGGGGACGGCCAAAAACATTCAGTACTTC
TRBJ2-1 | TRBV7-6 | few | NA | CASSLSPHEQFF | TGTGCCAGCAGCTTATCGCCTCATGAGCAGTTCTTC
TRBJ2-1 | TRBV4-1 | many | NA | CASSYLGNNEQFF | TGCGCCAGCAGCTATCTGGGGAACAATGAGCAGTTCTTC
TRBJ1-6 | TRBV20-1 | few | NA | CSARDRASYNSPLHF | TGCAGTGCTAGGGACAGAGCCTCCTATAATTCACCCCTCCACTTT
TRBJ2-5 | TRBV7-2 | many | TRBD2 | CASSLASGETQYF | TGTGCCAGCAGCCTAGCTAGCGGTGAGACCCAGTACTTC
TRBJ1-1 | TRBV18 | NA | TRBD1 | CASSRGWDTEAFF | TGTGCCAGCTCCAGGGGGTGGGACACTGAAGCTTTCTTT
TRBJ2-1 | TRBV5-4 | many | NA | CASSLASDNEQFF | TGTGCCAGCAGCTTGGCGTCGGACAATGAGCAGTTCTTC
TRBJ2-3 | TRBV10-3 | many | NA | CAISEEGGRDTQYF | TGTGCCATCAGTGAGGAGGGGGGTCGAGATACGCAGTATTTT
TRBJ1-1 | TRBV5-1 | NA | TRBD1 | CASSTGTGENTEAFF | TGCGCCAGCAGCACCGGGACAGGGGAGAACACTGAAGCTTTCTTT
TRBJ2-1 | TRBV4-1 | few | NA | CASSQDPLGEQFF | TGCGCCAGCAGCCAAGATCCCCTGGGTGAGCAGTTCTTC
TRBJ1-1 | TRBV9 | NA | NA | CASSVDRVNTEAFF | TGTGCCAGCAGCGTAGACAGGGTGAACACTGAAGCTTTCTTT
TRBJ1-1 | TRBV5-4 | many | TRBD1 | CASSSTDYRGLNTEAFF | TGTGCCAGCAGCTCAACCGACTACAGGGGGCTGAACACTGAAGCTTTCTTT
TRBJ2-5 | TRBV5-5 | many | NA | CASSSDIQETQYF | TGTGCCAGCAGCTCGGACATTCAAGAGACCCAGTACTTC
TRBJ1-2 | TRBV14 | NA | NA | CASSQEIRGAHYGYTF | TGTGCCAGCAGCCAAGAGATCCGGGGGGCTCACTATGGCTACACCTTC
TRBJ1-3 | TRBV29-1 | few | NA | CSVDDSFSSGNTIYF | TGCAGCGTTGATGATTCCTTCAGCTCTGGAAACACCATATATTTT
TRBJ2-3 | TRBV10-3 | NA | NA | CATNRQAGTDTQYF | TGTGCCACTAACCGGCAGGCAGGCACAGATACGCAGTATTTT
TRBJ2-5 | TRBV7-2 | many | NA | CASSLGERPQYF | TGTGCCAGCAGCTTAGGGGAGCGTCCCCAGTACTTC
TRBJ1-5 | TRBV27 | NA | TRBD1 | CASSYRGEQPQHF | TGTGCCAGCAGTTACAGGGGTGAACAGCCCCAGCATTTT
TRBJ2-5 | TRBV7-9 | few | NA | CASIPLFVAGETQYF | TGTGCCAGCATCCCTTTATTTGTGGCCGGGGAGACCCAGTACTTC
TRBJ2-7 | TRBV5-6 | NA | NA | CASSLGLRGSGYEQYF | TGTGCCAGCAGCTTGGGGCTCCGAGGATCGGGCTACGAGCAGTACTTC
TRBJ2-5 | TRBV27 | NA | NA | CASSLSRQETQYF | TGTGCCAGCAGTTTATCACGGCAAGAGACCCAGTACTTC
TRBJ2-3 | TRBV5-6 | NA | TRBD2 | CASSLRIAAGGTDTQYF | TGTGCCAGCAGCTTGAGGATAGCAGCGGGGGGCACAGATACGCAGTATTTT
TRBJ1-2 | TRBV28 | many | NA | CASSHGDGVYGYTF | TGTGCCAGCAGTCATGGGGACGGAGTTTATGGCTACACCTTC
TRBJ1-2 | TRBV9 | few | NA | CASSVAHVDYGYTF | TGTGCCAGCAGCGTAGCCCATGTAGACTATGGCTACACCTTC
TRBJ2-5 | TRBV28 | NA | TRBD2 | CASSLSGAGQETQYF | TGTGCCAGCAGTTTATCCGGAGCGGGACAAGAGACCCAGTACTTC
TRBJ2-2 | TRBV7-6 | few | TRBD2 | CASSPGLAVTGELFF | TGTGCCAGCAGCCCGGGACTAGCGGTAACCGGGGAGCTGTTTTTT
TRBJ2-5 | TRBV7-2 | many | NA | CASSLGLQETQYF | TGTGCCAGCAGCTTAGGGCTACAAGAGACCCAGTACTTC
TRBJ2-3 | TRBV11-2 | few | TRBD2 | CASSFRGLAGWANPDTQYF | TGTGCCAGCAGCTTTCGGGGACTAGCTGGGTGGGCCAACCCAGATACGCAGTATTTT
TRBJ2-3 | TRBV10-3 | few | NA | CASRSGGQAEDTQYF | TGTGCCAGCAGATCCGGGGGCCAGGCCGAAGATACGCAGTATTTT
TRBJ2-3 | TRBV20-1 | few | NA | CSNADLGTDTQYF | TGCAGTAACGCGGACCTCGGCACAGATACGCAGTATTTT